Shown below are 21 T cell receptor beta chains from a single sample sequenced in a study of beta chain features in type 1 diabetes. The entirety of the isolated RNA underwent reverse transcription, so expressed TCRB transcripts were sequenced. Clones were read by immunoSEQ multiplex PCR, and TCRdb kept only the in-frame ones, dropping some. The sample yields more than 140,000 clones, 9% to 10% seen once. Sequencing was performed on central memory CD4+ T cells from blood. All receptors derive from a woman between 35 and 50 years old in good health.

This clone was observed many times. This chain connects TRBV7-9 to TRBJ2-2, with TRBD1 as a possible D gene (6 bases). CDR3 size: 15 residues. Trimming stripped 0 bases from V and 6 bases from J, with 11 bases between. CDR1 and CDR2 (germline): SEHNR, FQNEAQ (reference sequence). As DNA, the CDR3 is TGTGCCAGCAGCTTAGCGACGTCAGGGGCCGGGGAGCTGTTTTTT. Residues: CASSLATSGAGELFF. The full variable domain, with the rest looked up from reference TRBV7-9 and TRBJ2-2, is DTGVSQNPRHKITKRGQNVTFRCDPISEHNRLYWYRQTLGQGPEFLTYFQNEAQLEKSRLLSDRFSAERPKGSFSTLEIQRTEQGDSAMYLCASSLATSGAGELFFGEGSRLTVL.

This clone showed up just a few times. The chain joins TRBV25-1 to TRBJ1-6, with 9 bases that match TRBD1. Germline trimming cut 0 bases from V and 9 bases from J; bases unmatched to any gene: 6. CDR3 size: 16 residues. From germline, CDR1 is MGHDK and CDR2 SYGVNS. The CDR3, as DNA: TGTGCCAGCAGTGAATATAGGACAGGGGTGAGTTCACCCCTCCACTTT. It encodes CASSEYRTGVSSPLHF.

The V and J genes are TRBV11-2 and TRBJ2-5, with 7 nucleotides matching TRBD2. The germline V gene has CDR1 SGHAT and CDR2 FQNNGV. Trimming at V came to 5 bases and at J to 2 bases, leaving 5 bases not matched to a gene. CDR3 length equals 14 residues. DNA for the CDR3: TGTGCCAGCAGCCCGGGACTACAGCAAGAGACCCAGTACTTC. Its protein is CASSPGLQQETQYF. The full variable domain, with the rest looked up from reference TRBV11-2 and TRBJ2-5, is EAGVAQSPRYKIIEKRQSVAFWCNPISGHATLYWYQQILGQGPKLLIQFQNNGVVDDSQLPKDRFSAERLKGVDSTLKIQPAKLEDSAVYLCASSPGLQQETQYFGPGTRLLVL.

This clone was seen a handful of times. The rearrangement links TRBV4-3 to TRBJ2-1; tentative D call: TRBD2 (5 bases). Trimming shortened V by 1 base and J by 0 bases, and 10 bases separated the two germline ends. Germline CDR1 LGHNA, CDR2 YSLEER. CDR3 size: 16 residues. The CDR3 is CASSQGLISSYNEQFF. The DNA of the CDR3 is TGCGCCAGCAGCCAAGGACTAATTAGCTCCTACAATGAGCAGTTCTTC.

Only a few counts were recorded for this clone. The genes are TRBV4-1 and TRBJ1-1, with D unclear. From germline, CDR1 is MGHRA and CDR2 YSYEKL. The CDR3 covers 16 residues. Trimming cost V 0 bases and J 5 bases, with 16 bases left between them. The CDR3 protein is CASSQELVVGRTEAFF. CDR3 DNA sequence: TGCGCCAGCAGCCAAGAATTAGTAGTGGGGAGAACTGAAGCTTTCTTT.

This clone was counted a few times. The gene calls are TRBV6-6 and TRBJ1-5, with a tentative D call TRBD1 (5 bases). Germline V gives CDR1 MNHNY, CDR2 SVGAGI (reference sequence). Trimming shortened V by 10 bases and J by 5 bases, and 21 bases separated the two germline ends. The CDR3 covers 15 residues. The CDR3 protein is CAIGRGVTGDQPQHF. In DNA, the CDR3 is TGTGCCATCGGACGGGGCGTGACGGGGGATCAGCCCCAGCATTTT.

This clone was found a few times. The chain's CDR3 is CASSRDRGRETGNTIYF. Written as DNA, the CDR3 is TGTGCCAGCAGCCGGGACAGGGGTCGGGAGACTGGAAACACCATATATTTT. The genes are TRBV7-9 and TRBJ1-3; 10 bases match TRBD1. The CDR3 is 17 residues long. The V segment lost 5 bases and the J segment 2 bases; nucleotides outside the gene matches: 9. Germline loops: CDR1 SEHNR, CDR2 FQNEAQ (reference sequence).

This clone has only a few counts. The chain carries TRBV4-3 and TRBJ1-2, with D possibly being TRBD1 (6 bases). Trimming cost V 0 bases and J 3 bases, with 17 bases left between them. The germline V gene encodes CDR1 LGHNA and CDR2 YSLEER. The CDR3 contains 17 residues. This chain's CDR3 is CASSQDSRGAYDYGYTF. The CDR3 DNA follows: TGCGCCAGCAGCCAAGATTCACGGGGGGCTTACGACTATGGCTACACCTTC.

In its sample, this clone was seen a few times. The CDR3 loop reads CASSNLRRTSSSEQFF. CDR3 DNA: TGTGCCAGTAGCAATCTCCGCAGGACTAGTTCCAGTGAGCAGTTCTTC. The V and J genes are TRBV19 and TRBJ2-1, with 7 bases lining up with TRBD2. CDR1 and CDR2 (germline): LNHDA, SQIVND (reference sequence). The V gene end was trimmed by 6 bases and the J gene end by 9 bases; junction bases not matched to a gene: 17. The CDR3 extends over 16 amino acids. The full variable domain, in which reference TRBV19 and TRBJ2-1 provide the parts outside the CDR3, is DGGITQSPKYLFRKEGQNVTLSCEQNLNHDAMYWYRQDPGQGLRLIYYSQIVNDFQKGDIAEGYSVSREKKESFPLTVTSAQKNPTAFYLCASSNLRRTSSSEQFFGPGTRLTVL.

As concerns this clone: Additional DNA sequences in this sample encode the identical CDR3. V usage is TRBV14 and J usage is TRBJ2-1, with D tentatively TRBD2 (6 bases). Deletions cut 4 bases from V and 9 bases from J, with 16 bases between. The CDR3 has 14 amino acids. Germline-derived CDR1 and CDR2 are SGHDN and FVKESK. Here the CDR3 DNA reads TGTGCCAGCAGCCCGAGACTAGTCGGGGGTGAGCAGTTCTTC. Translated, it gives CASSPRLVGGEQFF.

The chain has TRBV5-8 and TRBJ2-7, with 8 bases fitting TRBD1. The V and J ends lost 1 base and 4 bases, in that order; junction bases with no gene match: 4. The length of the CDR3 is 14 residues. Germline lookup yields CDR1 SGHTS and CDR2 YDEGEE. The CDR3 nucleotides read TGTGCCAGCAGCTTGCCCAGGGGGCCGTACGAGCAGTACTTC. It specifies CASSLPRGPYEQYF.

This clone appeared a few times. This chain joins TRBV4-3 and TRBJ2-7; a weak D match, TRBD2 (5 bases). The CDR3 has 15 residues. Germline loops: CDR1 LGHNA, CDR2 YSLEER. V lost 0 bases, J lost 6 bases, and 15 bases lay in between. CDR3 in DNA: TGCGCCAGCAGCCAAGATCTTATCACGGGAAGCGAGCAGTACTTC. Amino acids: CASSQDLITGSEQYF.

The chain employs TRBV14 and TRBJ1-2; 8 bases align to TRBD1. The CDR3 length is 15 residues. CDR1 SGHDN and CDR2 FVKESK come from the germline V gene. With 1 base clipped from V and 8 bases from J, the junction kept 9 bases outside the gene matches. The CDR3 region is CASSQADRGGEGYTF. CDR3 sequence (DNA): TGTGCCAGCAGCCAAGCCGACAGGGGTGGAGAAGGCTACACCTTC.

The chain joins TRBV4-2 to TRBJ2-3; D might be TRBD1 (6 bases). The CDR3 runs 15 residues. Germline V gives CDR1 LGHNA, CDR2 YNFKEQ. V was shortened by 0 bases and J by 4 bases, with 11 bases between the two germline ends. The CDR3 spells CASSQEQGTPDTQYF. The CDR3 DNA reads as TGTGCCAGCAGCCAAGAACAGGGTACCCCAGATACGCAGTATTTT.

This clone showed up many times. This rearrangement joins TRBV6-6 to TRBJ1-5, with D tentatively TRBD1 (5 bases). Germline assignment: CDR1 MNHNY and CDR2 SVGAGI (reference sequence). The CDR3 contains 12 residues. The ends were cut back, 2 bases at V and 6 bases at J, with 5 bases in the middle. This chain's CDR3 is CASSYQGQPQHF. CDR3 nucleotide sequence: TGTGCCAGCAGTTACCAGGGTCAGCCCCAGCATTTT.

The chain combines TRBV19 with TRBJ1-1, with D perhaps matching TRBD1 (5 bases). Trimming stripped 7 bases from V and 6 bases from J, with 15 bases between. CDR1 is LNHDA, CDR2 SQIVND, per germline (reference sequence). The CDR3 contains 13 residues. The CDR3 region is CASKSGLRSEAFF. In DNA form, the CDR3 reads TGTGCCAGTAAGTCAGGGCTCAGATCTGAAGCTTTCTTT.

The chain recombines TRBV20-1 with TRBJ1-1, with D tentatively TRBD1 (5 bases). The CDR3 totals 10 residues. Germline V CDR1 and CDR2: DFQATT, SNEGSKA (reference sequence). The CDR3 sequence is CSPWGDEAFF. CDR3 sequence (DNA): TGCAGCCCTTGGGGGGACGAAGCTTTCTTT.

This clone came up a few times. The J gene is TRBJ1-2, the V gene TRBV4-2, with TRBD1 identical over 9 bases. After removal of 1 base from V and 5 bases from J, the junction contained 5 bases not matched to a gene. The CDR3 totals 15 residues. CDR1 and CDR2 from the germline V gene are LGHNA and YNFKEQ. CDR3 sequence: CASSQGTGELYGYTF. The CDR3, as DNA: TGTGCCAGCAGCCAAGGGACAGGGGAATTGTATGGCTACACCTTC.

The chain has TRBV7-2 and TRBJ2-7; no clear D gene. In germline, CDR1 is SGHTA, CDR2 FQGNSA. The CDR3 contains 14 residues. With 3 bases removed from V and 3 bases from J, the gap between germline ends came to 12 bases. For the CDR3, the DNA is TGTGCCAGCAGCTTGCTTGGCAGTTACTACGAGCAGTACTTC. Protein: CASSLLGSYYEQYF.

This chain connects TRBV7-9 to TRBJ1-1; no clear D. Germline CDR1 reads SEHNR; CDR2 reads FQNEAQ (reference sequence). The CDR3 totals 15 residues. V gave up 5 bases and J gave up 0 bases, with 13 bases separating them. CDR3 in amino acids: CASSPTSGMNTEAFF. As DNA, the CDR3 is TGTGCCAGCAGCCCGACATCCGGGATGAACACTGAAGCTTTCTTT.

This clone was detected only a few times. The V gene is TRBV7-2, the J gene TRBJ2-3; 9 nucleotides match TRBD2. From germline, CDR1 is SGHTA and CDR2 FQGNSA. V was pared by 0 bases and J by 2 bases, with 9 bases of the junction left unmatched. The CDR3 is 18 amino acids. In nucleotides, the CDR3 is TGTGCCAGCAGCTTAGCGGTTAGCGGGGGCCTCCCCACAGATACGCAGTATTTT. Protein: CASSLAVSGGLPTDTQYF.